The 7 T cell receptor beta chains reported below all come from one sample, sequenced in a study of PD-1 blockade in mismatch repair-deficient tumors. TCRdb's table, derived via immunoSEQ multiplex PCR, lists solely in-frame clones and lacks some. The table records about 60,000 clones, about 91% of them present only once. The sample consisted of peripheral blood, taken 52 weeks after starting pembrolizumab. The receptors stem from an adult with mismatch repair-deficient cancer.

The chain couples TRBV28 to TRBJ1-4, with D possibly being TRBD1 (6 bases). The V end was cut by 5 bases, the J end by 3 bases, with 19 bases between. Germline V gene lookup returns CDR1 MDHEN and CDR2 SYDVKM. The CDR3 has 17 amino acids. This chain's CDR3 is CASSSFGGRIANEKLFF. As DNA, the CDR3 is TGTGCCAGCAGTAGCTTCGGGGGGCGTATAGCTAATGAAAAACTGTTTTTT.

The chain links TRBV4-2 to TRBJ1-3; D remains ambiguous. This CDR3 contains 14 residues. CDR1 is LGHNA, CDR2 YNFKEQ, per germline. The ends were cut back, 4 bases at V and 3 bases at J, with 10 bases in the middle. The CDR3 bases are TGTGCCAGCAGCCGCCTAGGAGGTGGAAACACCATATATTTT. The encoded protein is CASSRLGGGNTIYF.

The V call is TRBV29-1, the J call TRBJ1-5; D not certain. The ends were cut back, 6 bases at V and 0 bases at J, with 9 bases in the middle. Looked up from germline, CDR1 is SQVTM and CDR2 is ANQGSEA. CDR3 length equals 13 residues. Here the CDR3 reads CSVRDNSNQPQHF. The CDR3 DNA sequence: TGCAGCGTCCGAGACAATAGCAATCAGCCCCAGCATTTT.

The J gene is TRBJ2-7, the V gene TRBV10-3; TRBD1 matches at 12 bases. The trim removed 2 bases at V and 2 bases at J, leaving 4 bases unmatched. The CDR3 has 16 residues. From germline, CDR1 is ENHRY and CDR2 SYGVKD. CDR3 in amino acids: CAISEPGQGATYEQYF. In DNA form, the CDR3 reads TGTGCCATCAGTGAGCCGGGACAGGGGGCCACCTACGAGCAGTACTTC.

This chain connects TRBV6-6 to TRBJ2-3, with TRBD2 as a possible D gene (7 bases). The CDR3 runs to 15 residues. Trimming removed 4 bases from V and 1 base from J, with 12 bases in between. The germline V gene has CDR1 MNHNY and CDR2 SVGAGI (reference sequence). The CDR3 loop reads CASSWGGIGTDTQYF. The CDR3 region has the DNA TGTGCCAGCAGTTGGGGGGGCATAGGCACAGATACGCAGTATTTT.

The chain uses TRBV11-2 and TRBJ2-5, with D perhaps matching TRBD1 (6 bases). V gave up 1 base and J gave up 3 bases, with 9 bases separating them. Germline V gene data show CDR1 as SGHAT and CDR2 as FQNNGV. The CDR3 runs 14 residues. CDR3 sequence reads: CASSLAGAEETQYF. The CDR3 nucleotides read TGTGCCAGCAGCTTAGCAGGGGCGGAAGAGACCCAGTACTTC.

This clone was counted a few times. The chain uses TRBV30 and TRBJ2-1; a weak D match, TRBD2 (7 bases). Germline loops: CDR1 GTSNPN, CDR2 SVGIG (reference sequence). V shed 2 bases and J shed 10 bases, with 15 bases lying between them. This CDR3 is built from 13 residues. The CDR3 DNA sequence: TGTGCCTGGAGTCCTCGGGGGCGGGAGGAGCAGTTCTTC. Protein sequence: CAWSPRGREEQFF.